This section outlines one T cell receptor (beta chain) sequence together with its context. The data were obtained in a study of blood T cell repertoires in COVID-19. Original methodology: Researchers report that nucleated cell counts were estimated from reference gene primer amplification. Libraries were prepared by immunoSEQ multiplex PCR; TCRdb keeps only in-frame clonotypes and omits some of them. V, J and clone size are those of that table, while D and trimming were read from the DNA. The table shows about 56,000 clones, with roughly 88% occurring only once. Germline V gene lookup returns CDR1 LGHNA and CDR2 YNFKEQ. The length of the CDR3 is 15 residues. J was trimmed by 4 bases and V by 0 bases; bases with no gene match: 2.

The sequence was obtained from a man in his fifties with active COVID-19. The chain combines TRBV4-2 with TRBJ2-5; 10 bases are shared with TRBD2. Sequencing used peripheral blood. The CDR3 nucleotides are TGTGCCAGCAGCCAAGAATCTAGCGGGGGAGAGACCCAGTACTTC. Protein sequence: CASSQESSGGETQYF.